This T cell receptor beta chain was sequenced during a study of T cell responses to AZD1222 COVID-19 vaccine. The V end was cut by 3 bases, the J end by 1 base, with 13 bases between. The CDR3 covers 15 residues. CDR1 and CDR2 from the germline V gene are MNHNS and SASEGT. Generated by immunoSEQ multiplex PCR, the TCRdb table keeps only in-frame clones and is missing some. The sample lists fewer than 250,000 clones; approximately 92% were seen once. This chain connects TRBV6-1 to TRBJ2-7; D is possibly TRBD1 (6 bases). Sequencing used peripheral blood, obtained on day 0 of AZD1222 vaccination. This sequence was found in an adult in good health. The CDR3 sequence: CASSDRTARSYEQYF. The CDR3 nucleotides read TGTGCCAGCAGTGACAGGACAGCAAGGTCCTACGAGCAGTACTTC.